This T cell receptor beta chain was observed in a study of T cell responses to AZD1222 COVID-19 vaccine. Study-wide results and limits: Repertoire collection took place solely once the T cell response had peaked. Only 5 or 6 AZD1222 recipients were seropositive at baseline. Possibly, clonal diversity was underestimated; donors were largely white British and included more females.

This clone was counted a single time. Its antigen is currently unknown. Analysis merged second doses at about 4 or about 12 weeks. V was trimmed by 1 base and J by 4 bases, leaving 12 bases between them. CDR1 and CDR2 from the germline V gene are SGHDT and YYEEEE. This CDR3 has 16 residues. TCRdb's table, derived via immunoSEQ multiplex PCR, lists solely in-frame clones and lacks some. Among about 46,000 clones listed, roughly 89% were seen once. This receptor was taken from an adult who received the AZD1222 COVID-19 vaccine. This material consisted of peripheral blood, taken 28 days after the second AZD1222 dose. The rearrangement uses TRBV5-6 and TRBJ1-6; a weak D match, TRBD1 (6 bases). The CDR3 region has the DNA TGTGCCAGCAGCTTGATTGGACAGCCATATAATTCACCCCTCCACTTT. Translated: CASSLIGQPYNSPLHF.